This T cell receptor (beta chain) was retrieved from a study of blood T cell repertoires in COVID-19. There are 14 residues in the CDR3. Germline-derived CDR1 and CDR2 are SGHTA and FQGNSA. Trimming at V came to 7 bases and at J to 3 bases, leaving 4 bases not matched to a gene. The data were produced by immunoSEQ multiplex PCR, yet TCRdb's version contains in-frame clones alone and is incomplete. Of roughly 240,000 clones in the sample, around 84% are singletons; the top ten hold around 2%. V is TRBV7-2 and J is TRBJ2-7, with 12 bases that match TRBD2. The sequence was collected from a man aged 35 to 55 who had recovered from COVID-19. The sequencing sample was made of peripheral blood. The CDR3 coding sequence is TGTGCCAGCACCCGACTAGCGGGGGACTACGAGCAGTACTTC. This codes for CASTRLAGDYEQYF.